A single sample is the source of the 20 T cell receptor beta chains below, sequenced in a study of blood T cell repertoires in COVID-19. TCRdb's copy holds only in-frame clones and misses some; the assay was immunoSEQ multiplex PCR. The sample records about 220,000 clones, about 86% being singletons. The specimen was PBMCs or T cells enriched from blood (not recorded which). Receptor source: a woman aged 35 to 49 with acute COVID-19.

This sequence joins TRBV5-4 and TRBJ1-2, with 9 nucleotides matching TRBD1. The CDR3 runs 15 residues. V lost 2 bases, J lost 7 bases, and 9 bases stayed unmatched. Germline V gene data show CDR1 as SGHNT and CDR2 as YYREEE (reference sequence). In nucleotides, the CDR3 is TGTGCCAGCAGCTTTTACCCACAGGGGGCCAGTGGCTACACCTTC. Amino acid sequence: CASSFYPQGASGYTF.

The CDR3 bases are TGTGCCTGGAAGAGGGGAGGAAGGGAGACCCAGTACTTC. Its translation: CAWKRGGRETQYF. The J gene is TRBJ2-5, the V gene TRBV30; D perhaps matches TRBD2 (6 bases). Germline values: CDR1 GTSNPN, CDR2 SVGIG (reference sequence). V was pared by 4 bases and J by 5 bases, with 14 bases between. The CDR3 is made up of 13 amino acids. The full variable domain, in which reference TRBV30 and TRBJ2-5 provide the parts outside the CDR3, is SQTIHQWPATLVQPVGSPLSLECTVEGTSNPNLYWYRQAAGRGLQLLFYSVGIGQISSEVPQNLSASRPQDRQFILSSKKLLLSDSGFYLCAWKRGGRETQYFGPGTRLLVL.

This clone has only one observation. The rearrangement links TRBV28 to TRBJ2-3; 9 positions match TRBD2. The CDR3 is 14 amino acids. Germline values: CDR1 MDHEN, CDR2 SYDVKM. The V segment lost 6 bases and the J segment 7 bases; nucleotides outside the gene matches: 8. The CDR3 DNA reads as TGTGCCAGCAGCTATAGCGGGAGCCGAAATACGCAGTATTTT. It is translated as CASSYSGSRNTQYF.

The genes are TRBV3-1 (or the pseudogene TRBV3-2) and TRBJ1-5; D unresolved. The V gene lost 1 base and the J gene lost 1 base, with 8 bases spanning the gap. The germline V gene encodes CDR1 LGHDT and CDR2 YNNKEL (reference sequence). The CDR3 runs to 15 residues. For the CDR3, the DNA is TGTGCCAGCAGCCAAGGGGAGTACAGCAATCAGCCCCAGCATTTT. Amino acids: CASSQGEYSNQPQHF.

This clone is a singleton in its sample. The V call is TRBV11-2, the J call TRBJ1-5; 8 bases are shared with TRBD1. This CDR3 spans 16 amino acids. Germline-derived CDR1 and CDR2 are SGHAT and FQNNGV. V lost 0 bases to trimming and J lost 0 bases; unmatched junction nucleotides: 1. The DNA for the CDR3 is TGTGCCAGCAGCTTAGAGACAGGGGTTAGCAATCAGCCCCAGCATTTT. Translating gives CASSLETGVSNQPQHF.

V is TRBV6-5 and J is TRBJ1-2, with D possibly being TRBD1 (6 bases). Trimming pared 6 bases from V and 3 bases from J, leaving 17 bases between. CDR1 is MNHEY and CDR2 is SVGAGI in the germline V gene. The CDR3 sequence is 15 residues long. CDR3: CASSGRGAGDYGYTF. The CDR3 DNA reads as TGTGCCAGCAGCGGCCGGGGGGCAGGAGACTATGGCTACACCTTC.

The gene calls are TRBV4-3 and TRBJ1-2, with D maybe TRBD1 (6 bases). Germline values: CDR1 LGHNA, CDR2 YSLEER. V lost 3 bases and J lost 4, with 18 bases in between. This CDR3 is built from 16 residues. CDR3 bases: TGCGCCAGCAGCCATCATGGACAGCCCAAGGGCTATGGCTACACCTTC. The encoded protein is CASSHHGQPKGYGYTF.

The chain employs TRBV5-4 and TRBJ2-7; 7 nucleotides match TRBD2. Trimming removed 4 bases from V and 4 bases from J; junction bases left unmatched: 11. CDR3 length: 15 amino acids. CDR1 SGHNT and CDR2 YYREEE come from the germline V gene (reference sequence). CDR3 bases: TGTGCCAGCAGCCGGGACTATTCCAAACCTTACGAGCAGTACTTC. Amino acids: CASSRDYSKPYEQYF.

This sequence joins TRBV2 and TRBJ1-1; 11 nucleotides align to TRBD1. V lost 6 bases, J lost 2 bases, and 8 bases stayed unmatched. Per germline, CDR1 SNHLY and CDR2 FYNNEI. CDR3 size: 16 residues. The CDR3 loop is CASREDRGPGNTEAFF. The DNA of the CDR3 is TGTGCCAGCAGGGAGGACAGGGGGCCCGGAAACACTGAAGCTTTCTTT.

The CDR3 nucleotides are TGTGCCATCAGTGAGTCCGGCAGGGTGCATGAGCAGTTCTTC. It is translated as CAISESGRVHEQFF. The chain uses TRBV10-3 and TRBJ2-1; D might be TRBD1 (5 bases). The germline V gene has CDR1 ENHRY and CDR2 SYGVKD. Trimming shortened V by 0 bases and J by 8 bases, and 11 bases separated the two germline ends. The CDR3 contains 14 residues.

This clone was seen once. CDR3 amino acids: CASSRGVAGVETQYF. CDR3 sequence (DNA): TGTGCCAGCAGCCGAGGGGTGGCGGGAGTAGAGACCCAGTACTTC. This chain links TRBV11-2 with TRBJ2-5, with 7 bases that match TRBD2. V lost 5 bases, J lost 4 bases, and 10 bases stayed unmatched. The CDR3 extends over 15 amino acids. Germline V gene sequence: CDR1 SGHAT, CDR2 FQNNGV.

This clone was seen ten or more times. This rearrangement joins TRBV5-1 to TRBJ2-7, with a weak D call TRBD2 (5 bases). The CDR3 is made up of 14 amino acids. V was shortened by 0 bases and J by 3 bases, with 10 bases between the two germline ends. Per the germline V gene, CDR1 is SGHRS and CDR2 is YFSETQ. CDR3 protein: CASSLVEGDYEQYF. The CDR3 DNA sequence: TGCGCCAGCAGCTTGGTCGAGGGAGACTACGAGCAGTACTTC.

This clone was recorded a few times. The chain links TRBV2 to TRBJ2-5; no definite D call. Germline-derived CDR1 and CDR2 are SNHLY and FYNNEI. This CDR3 comprises 14 residues. Trimming removed 1 base from V and 4 bases from J, with 10 bases in between. The CDR3 sequence is CASSEDRSAETQYF. For the CDR3, the DNA is TGTGCCAGCAGTGAAGACAGAAGTGCAGAGACCCAGTACTTC.

The genes are TRBV7-3 and TRBJ1-6, with 7 nucleotides matching TRBD1. CDR1 and CDR2 (germline): SGHTA, FQGTGA. With V trimmed by 5 bases and J by 2 bases, 3 bases remained unmatched. The CDR3 covers 15 residues. This CDR3 reads CASSVTGPYNSPLHF. The CDR3 nucleotides read TGTGCCAGCAGCGTGACAGGGCCCTATAATTCACCCCTCCACTTT.

The V gene is TRBV18, the J gene TRBJ2-3; D possibly corresponds to TRBD2 (6 bases). Germline assignment: CDR1 KGHSH and CDR2 LQKENI. The CDR3 has 14 amino acids. Between the trimmed V and J ends, which lost 3 bases and 3 bases, there was a span of 10 bases. This chain's CDR3 is CASSPRTITDTQYF. The CDR3 nucleotides are TGTGCCAGCTCACCCAGGACTATAACAGATACGCAGTATTTT.

The chain uses TRBV7-2 and TRBJ2-5; D is possibly TRBD1 (5 bases). The CDR3 is 13 residues long. CDR1 is SGHTA, CDR2 FQGNSA, per germline. Trimming took 3 bases from V and 3 from J, leaving 8 bases between them. In DNA, the CDR3 is TGTGCCAGCAGCTTCGGCAGGGAAGAGACCCAGTACTTC. Translating it yields CASSFGREETQYF.

J is TRBJ2-1 and V is TRBV9; 10 bases map to TRBD2. Losses at the gene ends were 3 bases for V and 0 bases for J; bases not matched to a gene: 3. CDR3 length: 16 residues. Germline lookup yields CDR1 SGDLS and CDR2 YYNGEE. CDR3 in amino acids: CASSAPSGSSYNEQFF. The CDR3 region has the DNA TGTGCCAGCAGCGCCCCTAGCGGGAGCTCCTACAATGAGCAGTTCTTC.

The chain employs TRBV2 and TRBJ1-1; no firm D call. This CDR3 has 11 amino acids. Trimming took off 6 bases at V and 7 bases at J, with 9 bases between the two ends. CDR1 is SNHLY and CDR2 is FYNNEI in the germline V gene. The CDR3 DNA sequence: TGTGCCAGCAGGGGAGGCCTTGAAGCTTTCTTT. Its protein is CASRGGLEAFF.

The chain recombines TRBV7-9 with TRBJ2-7; 11 nucleotides match TRBD2. Looked up from germline, CDR1 is SEHNR and CDR2 is FQNEAQ (reference sequence). CDR3 length equals 14 residues. The V segment lost 5 bases and the J segment 3 bases; nucleotides outside the gene matches: 3. The CDR3 nucleotides are TGTGCCAGCAGCCGTAGCGGGGGGGACTACGAGCAGTACTTC. It encodes CASSRSGGDYEQYF. Drawing the rest from reference TRBV7-9 and TRBJ2-7, the complete variable domain is DTGVSQNPRHKITKRGQNVTFRCDPISEHNRLYWYRQTLGQGPEFLTYFQNEAQLEKSRLLSDRFSAERPKGSFSTLEIQRTEQGDSAMYLCASSRSGGDYEQYFGPGTRLTVT.

The rearrangement links TRBV5-4 to TRBJ2-1; TRBD1 matches at 9 bases. J was trimmed by 8 bases and V by 3 bases; bases with no gene match: 12. This CDR3 is 16 amino acids long. Germline lookup yields CDR1 SGHNT and CDR2 YYREEE (reference sequence). For the CDR3, the DNA is TGTGCCAGCAGCTCCGCCCGGGACAGGGTGACCGATGAGCAGTTCTTC. It is translated as CASSSARDRVTDEQFF.